A single sample gave rise to the 27 T cell receptor beta chains below, sequenced in a study of cytomegalovirus exposure and HLA in healthy donors. PCR employed 60 Vbeta and 13 Jbeta primers. Method: immunoSEQ multiplex PCR; TCRdb's copy keeps in-frame clones and lacks some. The sample lists 120,000 or so clones, more than 80% occurring once. Sequences were obtained from PBMCs. All receptors derive from a man in his forties or fifties in good health and CMV-seronegative.

CDR3 sequence: CASTTNTLYGYTF. The CDR3 nucleotides are TGTGCCAGTACCACTAACACTCTCTATGGCTACACCTTC. V is TRBV19 and J is TRBJ1-2; no reliable D call. The CDR3 sequence is 13 residues long. Trimming took off 7 bases at V and 4 bases at J, with 13 bases between the two ends. Germline V gene data show CDR1 as LNHDA and CDR2 as SQIVND (reference sequence).

V usage is TRBV5-1 and J usage is TRBJ1-2; TRBD1 is a possible D gene (5 bases). CDR3 size: 16 residues. The germline CDR1 and CDR2 sequences are SGHRS and YFSETQ. V lost 0 bases and J lost 3, with 15 bases in between. The DNA of the CDR3 is TGCGCCAGCAGCTTGGCCCCTGGCAGGGTGGACTATGGCTACACCTTC. Its translation is CASSLAPGRVDYGYTF.

In its sample, this clone was seen once. The chain is built from TRBV12-5 and TRBJ1-5; D not resolved. The CDR3 sequence is 15 residues long. With 9 bases removed from V and 0 bases from J, the gap between germline ends came to 15 bases. Per the germline V gene, CDR1 is LGHNT and CDR2 is FRNRAP. CDR3 amino acids: CASRTGLYSNQPQHF. The CDR3 DNA sequence: TGTGCTAGCCGGACGGGGTTATATAGCAATCAGCCCCAGCATTTT. Full variable domain (missing parts from reference TRBV12-5 and TRBJ1-5): DARVTQTPRHKVTEMGQEVTMRCQPILGHNTVFWYRQTMMQGLELLAYFRNRAPLDDSGMPKDRFSAEMPDATLATLKIQPSEPRDSAVYFCASRTGLYSNQPQHFGDGTRLSIL.

The CDR3 region has the DNA TGTGCCACCACTATCAGGGTACAAGAGACCCAGTACTTC. It encodes CATTIRVQETQYF. The chain couples TRBV18 to TRBJ2-5; D possibly corresponds to TRBD1 (5 bases). Germline V gene sequence: CDR1 KGHSH, CDR2 LQKENI. V lost 10 bases to trimming and J lost 2 bases, with 14 bases between them. The CDR3 runs to 13 residues.

This clone was recorded a few times. The chain carries TRBV19 and TRBJ1-4; possible D gene TRBD1, 5 bases. Trimming cost V 3 bases and J 17 bases, with 19 bases left between them. This CDR3 has 13 amino acids. Germline lookup yields CDR1 LNHDA and CDR2 SQIVND (reference sequence). Here the CDR3 DNA reads TGTGCCAGTAGTATCCCCGGAGGGACGGCAGTATTTTTT. Amino acid sequence: CASSIPGGTAVFF.

V and J are TRBV7-9 and TRBJ1-2, with unresolved D. This CDR3 has 10 amino acids. Germline CDR1 is SEHNR and CDR2 is FQNEAQ (reference sequence). Trimming left V 5 bases short and J 6 bases short, with 4 bases between. The chain's CDR3 is CASSPNGYTF. The CDR3 nucleotides are TGTGCCAGCAGCCCAAATGGCTACACCTTC.

The chain uses TRBV5-5 and TRBJ2-7; 10 bases match TRBD1. The V segment lost 3 bases and the J segment 2 bases; nucleotides outside the gene matches: 5. The CDR3 is made up of 15 amino acids. The germline V gene has CDR1 SGHKS and CDR2 YYEKEE (reference sequence). The DNA for the CDR3 is TGTGCCAGCAGCTGGGGACAGGGGAACGCCTACGAGCAGTACTTC. Translation: CASSWGQGNAYEQYF.

The chain uses TRBV5-6 and TRBJ2-7, with D possibly TRBD2 on 6 matching bases. CDR1 is SGHDT and CDR2 is YYEEEE in the germline V gene. V was pared by 4 bases and J by 3 bases, with 11 bases between. This CDR3 region has 13 residues. The CDR3 loop is CASSPGLDYEQYF. In DNA form, the CDR3 reads TGTGCCAGCAGCCCGGGACTCGACTACGAGCAGTACTTC.

The rearrangement joins TRBV18 to TRBJ2-3; no definite D call. The length of the CDR3 is 13 residues. The V gene lost 5 bases and the J gene lost 6 bases, with 12 bases spanning the gap. Germline-derived CDR1 and CDR2 are KGHSH and LQKENI. The CDR3 here is CASSFGAGDTQYF. CDR3 sequence (DNA): TGTGCCAGCTCATTCGGAGCCGGCGATACGCAGTATTTT.

J is TRBJ2-7 and V is TRBV19; TRBD2 might be the D (7 bases). The germline V and J ends were trimmed by 3 bases and 2 bases, with 11 bases remaining between them. This CDR3 spans 14 amino acids. CDR1 is LNHDA and CDR2 is SQIVND in the germline V gene (reference sequence). Here the CDR3 reads CASSIVGGAYEQYF. The CDR3 nucleotides are TGTGCCAGTAGTATTGTAGGGGGGGCCTACGAGCAGTACTTC. Full variable domain (missing parts from reference TRBV19 and TRBJ2-7): DGGITQSPKYLFRKEGQNVTLSCEQNLNHDAMYWYRQDPGQGLRLIYYSQIVNDFQKGDIAEGYSVSREKKESFPLTVTSAQKNPTAFYLCASSIVGGAYEQYFGPGTRLTVT.

V is TRBV30 and J is TRBJ1-1; D not resolved. Trimming took 3 bases from V and 0 from J, leaving 5 bases between them. There are 12 residues in the CDR3. Germline CDR1 and CDR2: GTSNPN and SVGIG (reference sequence). CDR3 sequence (DNA): TGTGCCTGGAGCGTTTTGAACACTGAAGCTTTCTTT. Translated: CAWSVLNTEAFF.

The chain has TRBV6-5 and TRBJ1-1; possible D gene TRBD1, 5 bases. CDR1 is MNHEY, CDR2 SVGAGI, per germline. There are 13 residues in the CDR3. V was clipped by 2 bases and J by 6 bases, with 10 bases between them. CDR3 region: CASSYGTGAEAFF. The CDR3 nucleotides are TGTGCCAGCAGTTACGGGACGGGAGCTGAAGCTTTCTTT.

V and J are TRBV5-1 and TRBJ1-5, with 9 bases matching TRBD1. The CDR3 has 16 residues. Losses at the gene ends were 4 bases for V and 2 bases for J; bases not matched to a gene: 7. Germline-derived CDR1 and CDR2 are SGHRS and YFSETQ. The DNA of the CDR3 is TGCGCCAGCAGCCCCGGGACAGGGCCGGGCAATCAGCCCCAGCATTTT. It specifies CASSPGTGPGNQPQHF.

The chain recombines TRBV6-5 with TRBJ2-5, with 11 bases lining up with TRBD1. V trimming: 2 bases; J trimming: 4 bases; junction bases outside the gene matches: 3. CDR3 size: 15 residues. From germline, CDR1 is MNHEY and CDR2 SVGAGI. Here the CDR3 reads CASSYTGQGAETQYF. For the CDR3, the DNA is TGTGCCAGCAGTTACACAGGACAGGGGGCAGAGACCCAGTACTTC.

The chain uses TRBV27 and TRBJ2-3, with D perhaps matching TRBD2 (5 bases). The CDR3 is made up of 19 amino acids. Germline CDR1 MNHEY, CDR2 SMNVEV (reference sequence). Trimming left V 3 bases short and J 0 bases short, with 22 bases between. The CDR3 sequence: CASSLEAAGRLTSTDTQYF. CDR3 nucleotides: TGTGCCAGCAGTTTGGAGGCGGCCGGGCGGTTGACTAGCACAGATACGCAGTATTTT.

The CDR3 reads CASIPDRGSYNEQFF. CDR3 coding DNA: TGTGCCAGTATCCCTGACAGGGGCTCCTACAATGAGCAGTTCTTC. The chain employs TRBV19 and TRBJ2-1; TRBD1 matches 8 bases. The CDR3 is made up of 15 amino acids. Trimming cost V 7 bases and J 0 bases; bases outside gene matches: 5. CDR1 is LNHDA, CDR2 SQIVND, per germline (reference sequence).

This chain uses TRBV10-3 with TRBJ1-5, with TRBD1 matching over 10 bases. CDR3 length equals 16 residues. The V segment lost 0 bases and the J segment 4 bases; nucleotides outside the gene matches: 3. Germline CDR1 reads ENHRY; CDR2 reads SYGVKD. CDR3: CAISESGDRGNQPQHF. The CDR3, as DNA: TGTGCCATCAGTGAGTCGGGGGACAGGGGTAATCAGCCCCAGCATTTT.

This chain joins TRBV27 and TRBJ2-7; 12 bases are a match to TRBD2. This CDR3 has 14 amino acids. V lost 6 bases, J lost 3 bases, and 3 bases stayed unmatched. Germline V gene sequence: CDR1 MNHEY, CDR2 SMNVEV (reference sequence). CDR3 in amino acids: CASSGLAGIYEQYF. CDR3 DNA sequence: TGTGCCAGCAGCGGACTAGCGGGGATCTACGAGCAGTACTTC.

J is TRBJ2-5 and V is TRBV9; a weak D match, TRBD1 (5 bases). The germline gives CDR1 SGDLS, CDR2 YYNGEE. The CDR3 sequence is 14 residues long. Trimming removed 2 bases from V and 5 bases from J, with 13 bases in between. The CDR3 protein is CASSVGPGLETQYF. CDR3 in DNA: TGTGCCAGCAGCGTGGGCCCAGGGTTGGAGACCCAGTACTTC.

This chain links TRBV7-2 with TRBJ1-5, with 8 bases that match TRBD1. Germline V CDR1 and CDR2: SGHTA, FQGNSA. J was trimmed by 0 bases and V by 5 bases; bases with no gene match: 6. The CDR3 has 16 amino acids. The CDR3 loop reads CASSLTGGYSNQPQHF. In DNA form, the CDR3 reads TGTGCCAGCAGCCTTACAGGGGGGTATAGCAATCAGCCCCAGCATTTT.

The chain has TRBV6-4 and TRBJ2-3, with 8 positions matching TRBD2. Germline V gene data show CDR1 as MRHNA and CDR2 as SNTAGT. This CDR3 is 13 amino acids long. V gave up 6 bases and J gave up 2 bases; unmatched junction bases: 1. The CDR3 nucleotides are TGTGCCAGCAGCGGGGGGGCCACAGATACGCAGTATTTT. Its protein is CASSGGATDTQYF.

J is TRBJ1-1 and V is TRBV11-2, with TRBD1 matching 12 bases. Germline values: CDR1 SGHAT, CDR2 FQNNGV. The CDR3 runs to 14 residues. V was pared by 4 bases and J by 10 bases, with 7 bases of the junction left unmatched. The CDR3 region has the DNA TGTGCCAGCAGCTCGGGACAGGGGGCTTCTGGAGCTTTCTTT. It is translated as CASSSGQGASGAFF.

V usage is TRBV7-9 and J usage is TRBJ1-2, with 11 bases fitting TRBD1. The V gene end was trimmed by 3 bases and the J gene end by 6 bases; junction bases not matched to a gene: 6. The germline gives CDR1 SEHNR, CDR2 FQNEAQ (reference sequence). The CDR3 extends over 15 amino acids. CDR3 amino acids: CASSFPDRGPDGYTF. DNA of the CDR3: TGTGCCAGCAGCTTCCCGGACAGGGGGCCCGATGGCTACACCTTC.

The J gene is TRBJ2-7, the V gene TRBV7-9; 7 nucleotides agree with TRBD1. With V trimmed by 4 bases and J by 3 bases, 6 bases remained unmatched. The CDR3 consists of 14 residues. Germline CDR1 reads SEHNR; CDR2 reads FQNEAQ (reference sequence). The CDR3 protein is CASSSPGQHYEQYF. Here the CDR3 DNA reads TGTGCCAGCAGCTCTCCGGGACAGCACTACGAGCAGTACTTC.

This clone was seen a single time. The chain has TRBV11-2 and TRBJ2-3; 10 nucleotides align to TRBD2. V gave up 4 bases and J gave up 4 bases; unmatched junction bases: 8. The CDR3 covers 16 residues. Germline V lookup: CDR1 SGHAT, CDR2 FQNNGV. This chain's CDR3 is CASSSLKRGGADTQYF. DNA of the CDR3: TGTGCCAGCAGCTCCTTAAAGCGGGGGGGCGCAGATACGCAGTATTTT.

The J gene is TRBJ2-7, the V gene TRBV6-5; 9 bases agree with TRBD2. V trimming: 7 bases; J trimming: 3 bases; junction bases outside the gene matches: 7. Looked up from germline, CDR1 is MNHEY and CDR2 is SVGAGI. The CDR3 has 14 residues. The CDR3 DNA reads TGTGCCAGCACTGGCAGCGGGAGGCTCTACGAGCAGTACTTC. It encodes CASTGSGRLYEQYF.

This clone showed up just once. The chain recombines TRBV14 with TRBJ2-2, with 7 nucleotides matching TRBD2. The V gene end was trimmed by 0 bases and the J gene end by 3 bases; junction bases not matched to a gene: 7. The CDR3 has 17 amino acids. Germline loops: CDR1 SGHDN, CDR2 FVKESK. CDR3 nucleotides: TGTGCCAGCAGCCAAGATAGGTCCGCGGGGGACACCGGGGAGCTGTTTTTT. Translation: CASSQDRSAGDTGELFF.